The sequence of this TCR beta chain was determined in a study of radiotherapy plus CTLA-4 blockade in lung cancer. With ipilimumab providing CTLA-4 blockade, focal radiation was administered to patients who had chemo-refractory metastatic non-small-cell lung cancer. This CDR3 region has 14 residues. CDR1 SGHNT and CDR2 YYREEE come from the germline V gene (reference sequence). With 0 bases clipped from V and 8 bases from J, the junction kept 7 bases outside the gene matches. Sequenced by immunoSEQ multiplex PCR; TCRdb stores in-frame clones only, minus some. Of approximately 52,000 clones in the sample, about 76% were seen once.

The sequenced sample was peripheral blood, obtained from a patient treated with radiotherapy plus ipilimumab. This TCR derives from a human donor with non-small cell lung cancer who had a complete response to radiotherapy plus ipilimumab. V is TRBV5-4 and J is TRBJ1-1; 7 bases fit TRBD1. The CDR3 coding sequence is TGTGCCAGCAGCTTGGAGACAGGGAGGACGGAAGCTTTCTTT. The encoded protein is CASSLETGRTEAFF.